This T cell receptor (beta chain) was obtained from a study of T cells in Graves' hyperthyroidism and ophthalmopathy. Background on the study: Specimen type is peripheral blood, collected at initial diagnosis prior to any treatment.

This clonotype turned up a few times. Germline V gene sequence: CDR1 MNHEY, CDR2 SMNVEV (reference sequence). The CDR3 spans 16 residues. V trimming: 8 bases; J trimming: 5 bases; junction bases outside the gene matches: 12. Amplified TCR beta CDR3 regions came from RNA transcripts. The HTBI primer set was used in a first-round RT-PCR of the TCR CDR3. From the multiplex PCR reads, TCRdb called clonotypes with MiXCR, one entry per CDR3 protein. The sample consists of more than 550,000 distinct CDR3 sequences, approximately 18% of them appearing once. Blood was obtained at the first hyperthyroidism diagnosis, which preceded any ophthalmopathy symptoms.

This TCR derives from a woman in her fifties or sixties with Graves' hyperthyroidism that later progressed to Graves' ophthalmopathy. V and J are TRBV27 and TRBJ2-1; TRBD2 agrees at 10 bases. Sequenced material: blood. The CDR3 DNA sequence: TGTGCCAGCGGCCCCTTACTAGCGGGGAGACACAATGAGCAGTTCTTC. Translation gives CASGPLLAGRHNEQFF.